Listed below are T cell receptor beta chains from one sample, sequenced in a study of memory CD4+ T cells and cytomegalovirus serostatus. Repertoires were generated with immunoSEQ multiplex PCR, while TCRdb's copy carries only in-frame clones and drops some. The sample has tens of thousands of clones; roughly 82% are singletons. The sequenced sample consisted of memory CD4+ T cells from blood. These receptors came from an adult in good health and CMV-seronegative. The conserved cysteine and the conserved F or W are not part of the CDR3 here. D genes are given only for firm matches.

D gene: TRBD1
V gene: TRBV28
CDR3 length: 12
CDR3 protein: ASKPGQGGYGYT

D gene: NA
V gene: TRBV6-6
CDR3 length: 12
CDR3 protein: ATLSGPGANVLT

D gene: TRBD1
V gene: TRBV7-2
CDR3 length: 15
CDR3 protein: ASSRGQLISMNTEAF

D gene: NA
V gene: TRBV29-1
CDR3 length: 13
CDR3 protein: SVAFGVGVTDTQY

D gene: TRBD2
V gene: TRBV9
CDR3 length: 14
CDR3 protein: ASSVISGGAADTQY

D gene: NA
V gene: TRBV5-4
CDR3 length: 13
CDR3 protein: ASSGLTASTDTQY

D gene: NA
V gene: TRBV19
CDR3 length: 11
CDR3 protein: ASSISGGHGYT

D gene: TRBD1
V gene: TRBV30
CDR3 length: 10
CDR3 protein: AWSPGGGPQH

D gene: NA
V gene: TRBV7-6
CDR3 length: 11
CDR3 protein: ASSPQGWAEAF

D gene: TRBD1
V gene: TRBV7-2
CDR3 length: 13
CDR3 protein: ASSLDMTGLPEAF

D gene: NA
V gene: TRBV11-2
CDR3 length: 11
CDR3 protein: ASSPSAQMPQH

D gene: NA
V gene: TRBV9
CDR3 length: 13
CDR3 protein: ASSARTRGNYGYT

D gene: NA
V gene: TRBV4-2
CDR3 length: 14
CDR3 protein: ASSQDMAQRRNGYT

D gene: NA
V gene: TRBV10-3
CDR3 length: 13
CDR3 protein: AISGDPLHLTEAF

D gene: NA
V gene: TRBV2
CDR3 length: 12
CDR3 protein: ASIRSYLNTEAF

D gene: NA
V gene: TRBV2
CDR3 length: 11
CDR3 protein: ASSARQGRGYT

D gene: TRBD1
V gene: TRBV4-3
CDR3 length: 15
CDR3 protein: ASSQDDPGTANSPLH

D gene: TRBD1
V gene: TRBV5-5
CDR3 length: 12
CDR3 protein: ASSWGQSTDTQY

D gene: NA
V gene: TRBV21-1
CDR3 length: 14
CDR3 protein: ASSKALRGSNQPQH

D gene: TRBD2
V gene: TRBV7-7
CDR3 length: 14
CDR3 protein: ASSSAGTRFVSEQY

D gene: TRBD2
V gene: TRBV28
CDR3 length: 13
CDR3 protein: ASVKAGGGPYEQY

D gene: NA
V gene: TRBV5-1
CDR3 length: 12
CDR3 protein: ASSASQGYGEAF

D gene: NA
V gene: TRBV2
CDR3 length: 12
CDR3 protein: ASSQDSYNSPLH

D gene: TRBD2
V gene: TRBV11-2
CDR3 length: 15
CDR3 protein: ASSLGPSGGPTGELF

D gene: NA
V gene: TRBV4-3
CDR3 length: 12
CDR3 protein: ASSQVTGLETQY

D gene: NA
V gene: TRBV5-6
CDR3 length: 13
CDR3 protein: ASLPGGKGGNTIY

D gene: NA
V gene: TRBV27
CDR3 length: 11
CDR3 protein: ASSWGRPGELF

D gene: NA
V gene: TRBV4-3
CDR3 length: 12
CDR3 protein: ASSYSGTNTEAF

D gene: NA
V gene: TRBV28
CDR3 length: 11
CDR3 protein: ASSLQVSGELF

D gene: NA
V gene: TRBV29-1
CDR3 length: 12
CDR3 protein: SVSVGVNTGELF

D gene: NA
V gene: TRBV30
CDR3 length: 11
CDR3 protein: AWHRDFNSPLH

D gene: NA
V gene: TRBV5-1
CDR3 length: 12
CDR3 protein: ASSLEYSTYEQY

D gene: NA
V gene: TRBV7-9
CDR3 length: 10
CDR3 protein: ASSLSPGVAF

D gene: NA
V gene: TRBV27
CDR3 length: 10
CDR3 protein: ASSFSNSPLH

D gene: TRBD1
V gene: TRBV5-4
CDR3 length: 15
CDR3 protein: ASSYGGTGGSYNEQF

D gene: NA
V gene: TRBV5-6
CDR3 length: 11
CDR3 protein: ASSSTGNYGYT

D gene: NA
V gene: TRBV6-5
CDR3 length: 12
CDR3 protein: ASSRTGPWSPLH

D gene: NA
V gene: TRBV10-3
CDR3 length: 9
CDR3 protein: AISESAEQY

D gene: TRBD1
V gene: TRBV5-1
CDR3 length: 14
CDR3 protein: ASSFSTGGLTDTQY

D gene: NA
V gene: TRBV4-3
CDR3 length: 15
CDR3 protein: ASSIGRSVGSTDTQY

D gene: TRBD1
V gene: TRBV27
CDR3 length: 15
CDR3 protein: ASSAAGQGRANYGYT

D gene: TRBD2
V gene: TRBV7-9
CDR3 length: 17
CDR3 protein: ASTLKIGGSAAPRDTQY

D gene: NA
V gene: TRBV5-1
CDR3 length: 12
CDR3 protein: ASSPVGGTDTQY

D gene: TRBD2
V gene: TRBV4-3
CDR3 length: 15
CDR3 protein: ASSQDASGGNTGELF

D gene: NA
V gene: TRBV5-1
CDR3 length: 11
CDR3 protein: ASSTDLPGELF

D gene: TRBD1
V gene: TRBV28
CDR3 length: 12
CDR3 protein: ASSSTGGKTEAF

D gene: NA
V gene: TRBV30
CDR3 length: 11
CDR3 protein: AWSTFSGNTIY

D gene: NA
V gene: TRBV19
CDR3 length: 13
CDR3 protein: ASSAGVMANYGYT

D gene: NA
V gene: TRBV5-1
CDR3 length: 13
CDR3 protein: ASSLRVGDTGELF

D gene: NA
V gene: TRBV4-2
CDR3 length: 13
CDR3 protein: ASSQRYRTSGEQY

D gene: NA
V gene: TRBV19
CDR3 length: 11
CDR3 protein: ASSISSGGEQY

D gene: NA
V gene: TRBV5-1
CDR3 length: 13
CDR3 protein: ASSSSTANTGELF